This TCR beta chain was observed in a study of cytomegalovirus exposure and HLA in healthy donors. Study-wide results and limits: Analysis performed later showed TCR beta chains linked to HLA being more clonally expanded than equally common others. Later, TCR association rates were found to vary by HLA locus, highest for DRB1 and lowest for HLA-C. Among TCR beta chains, those listed as cytomegalovirus-associated numbered over 150.

About this clone itself: The antigen remains undetermined.

Deletions cut 8 bases from V and 0 bases from J, with 12 bases between. Germline CDR1 reads SGHVS; CDR2 reads FNYEAQ. The CDR3 is made up of 14 amino acids. PCR involved 60 Vbeta and 13 Jbeta primers. Authors' methods: In a later analysis, around 87 million unique TCR beta chains included roughly 11 million shared by two or more donors. Repertoires were generated with immunoSEQ multiplex PCR, while TCRdb's copy carries only in-frame clones and drops some. V and J calls and clone size are given by that table; D and trimming were obtained from the DNA. The table lists 99,000 or so clones, over 80% of them singletons, with more than 3% in the top ten.

Sequencing was done on a sample of PBMCs. This TCR came from a female donor in good health and CMV-seropositive. The J gene is TRBJ2-3, the V gene TRBV7-6, with no clear D. The CDR3 sequence: CASRRDSSTDTQYF. The CDR3 region has the DNA TGTGCCAGCCGACGAGACTCTAGCACAGATACGCAGTATTTT.